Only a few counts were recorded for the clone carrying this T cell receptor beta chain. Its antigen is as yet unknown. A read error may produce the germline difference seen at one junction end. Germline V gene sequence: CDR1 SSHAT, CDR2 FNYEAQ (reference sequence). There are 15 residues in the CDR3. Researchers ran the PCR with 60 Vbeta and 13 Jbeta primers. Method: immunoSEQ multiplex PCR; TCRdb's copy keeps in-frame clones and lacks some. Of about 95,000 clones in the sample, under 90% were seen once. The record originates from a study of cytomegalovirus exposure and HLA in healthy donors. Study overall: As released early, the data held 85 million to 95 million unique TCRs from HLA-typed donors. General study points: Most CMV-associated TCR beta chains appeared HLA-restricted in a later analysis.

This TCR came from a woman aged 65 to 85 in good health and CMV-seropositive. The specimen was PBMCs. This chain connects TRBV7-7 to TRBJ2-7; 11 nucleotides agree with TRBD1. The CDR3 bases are TGTGCTAGCAGCCCCGGGACAGGGGGCTCCTACGAGCAGTACTTC. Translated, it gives CASSPGTGGSYEQYF.